Listed here are 17 T cell receptor beta chains from one sample, sequenced in a study of OX40 agonist ivuxolimab in advanced cancers. This table comes from immunoSEQ multiplex PCR, and its TCRdb copy is limited to in-frame clones, with some not included. Among about 68,000 clones listed, under 90% were seen once. Sequenced here: CD4+ or CD8+ T cells sorted from blood, sampled in a trial of the OX40 agonist ivuxolimab. Receptor source: an adult with an advanced solid tumor such as melanoma, head and neck, liver or kidney cancer.

The CDR3 reads CASSQWDGYTF. The CDR3 nucleotides are TGTGCCAGCAGTCAATGGGATGGCTACACCTTC. The chain carries TRBV6-1 and TRBJ1-2; D uncertain. V lost 5 bases to trimming and J lost 6 bases, with 7 bases between them. Germline V gene sequence: CDR1 MNHNS, CDR2 SASEGT. The CDR3 has 11 residues.

The rearrangement joins TRBV27 to TRBJ1-4; D call uncertain. Between the trimmed V and J ends, which lost 5 bases and 0 bases, there was a span of 10 bases. CDR1 and CDR2 from the germline V gene are MNHEY and SMNVEV (reference sequence). The CDR3 covers 15 residues. The CDR3 sequence: CASSPKSATNEKLFF. The CDR3 region has the DNA TGTGCCAGCAGTCCGAAGAGTGCAACTAATGAAAAACTGTTTTTT.

The V and J genes are TRBV19 and TRBJ2-1, with 11 positions matching TRBD2. This CDR3 spans 17 amino acids. CDR1 is LNHDA, CDR2 SQIVND, per germline (reference sequence). The V and J ends lost 9 bases and 3 bases, in that order; junction bases with no gene match: 13. The CDR3 DNA reads TGTGCCAGCCAATTAGCGGGGGGGCCGGTAAGCTACAATGAGCAGTTCTTC. This sequence encodes CASQLAGGPVSYNEQFF.

The V call is TRBV27, the J call TRBJ2-3; D uncertain. Germline CDR1 MNHEY, CDR2 SMNVEV (reference sequence). CDR3 length: 14 residues. Trimming pared 3 bases from V and 2 bases from J, leaving 9 bases between. CDR3 amino acids: CASSLDRATDTQYF. CDR3 nucleotides: TGTGCCAGCAGTTTGGATAGGGCCACAGATACGCAGTATTTT.

The chain is built from TRBV18 and TRBJ2-5; no clear D gene. The germline V gene has CDR1 KGHSH and CDR2 LQKENI. This CDR3 contains 14 residues. V was pared by 3 bases and J by 5 bases, with 13 bases between. CDR3 bases: TGTGCCAGCTCACCCCGAACGGTAGGGGAGACCCAGTACTTC. This codes for CASSPRTVGETQYF.

This chain joins TRBV10-2 and TRBJ2-3, with TRBD2 identical over 7 bases. CDR1 is WSHSY, CDR2 SAAADI, per germline. V lost 6 bases and J lost 4; bases outside the gene matches: 10. The CDR3 totals 15 residues. The CDR3 reads CASSPTGEGPDTQYF. In DNA, the CDR3 is TGCGCCAGCAGCCCGACGGGGGAGGGTCCAGATACGCAGTATTTT.

Only one count was recorded for this clone. The chain carries TRBV5-4 and TRBJ1-5, with D unresolved. Per germline, CDR1 SGHNT and CDR2 YYREEE (reference sequence). CDR3 length: 14 residues. With 3 bases removed from V and 3 bases from J, the gap between germline ends came to 10 bases. The CDR3 DNA is TGTGCCAGCAGCTCCGGGCCGATCAATCAGCCCCAGCATTTT. Protein: CASSSGPINQPQHF.

The gene calls are TRBV5-1 and TRBJ2-2, with 10 positions matching TRBD1. In germline, CDR1 is SGHRS, CDR2 YFSETQ. Trimming removed 0 bases from V and 5 bases from J; junction bases left unmatched: 4. The CDR3 covers 16 residues. CDR3 sequence reads: CASSLGTGGRTGELFF. The CDR3 coding sequence is TGCGCCAGCAGCTTGGGGACAGGGGGAAGAACCGGGGAGCTGTTTTTT. The variable domain in full, with the rest retrieved from reference TRBV5-1 and TRBJ2-2, is KAGVTQTPRYLIKTRGQQVTLSCSPISGHRSVSWYQQTPGQGLQFLFEYFSETQRNKGNFPGRFSGRQFSNSRSEMNVSTLELGDSALYLCASSLGTGGRTGELFFGEGSRLTVL.

This clone was counted only a few times. V is TRBV7-2 and J is TRBJ1-2; no clear D gene. Germline CDR1 is SGHTA and CDR2 is FQGNSA. CDR3 length equals 15 residues. The V and J ends lost 3 bases and 0 bases respectively, with 11 bases between them. The CDR3 sequence is CASSFVSQANYGYTF. The CDR3 DNA is TGTGCCAGCAGCTTCGTATCTCAAGCTAACTATGGCTACACCTTC.

The chain links TRBV6-1 to TRBJ2-1, with 8 bases that match TRBD2. V shed 3 bases and J 7 bases; nucleotides not matched to a gene: 5. The CDR3 has 14 amino acids. The germline CDR1 and CDR2 sequences are MNHNS and SASEGT. The CDR3 region is CASSDERGWNEQFF. The CDR3 bases are TGTGCCAGCAGTGATGAGCGGGGGTGGAATGAGCAGTTCTTC.

This sequence joins TRBV5-1 and TRBJ1-5, with D possibly being TRBD1 (5 bases). This CDR3 spans 16 amino acids. Trimming stripped 3 bases from V and 0 bases from J, with 13 bases between. In germline, CDR1 is SGHRS, CDR2 YFSETQ. The DNA of the CDR3 is TGCGCCAGCAGCTCCCGGACAACACATAGCAATCAGCCCCAGCATTTT. Translation: CASSSRTTHSNQPQHF. Based on the CDR3 plus reference TRBV5-1 and TRBJ1-5, the full variable domain is KAGVTQTPRYLIKTRGQQVTLSCSPISGHRSVSWYQQTPGQGLQFLFEYFSETQRNKGNFPGRFSGRQFSNSRSEMNVSTLELGDSALYLCASSSRTTHSNQPQHFGDGTRLSIL.

The chain couples TRBV6-1 to TRBJ2-6; no definite D call. The CDR3 covers 14 residues. Germline CDR1 reads MNHNS; CDR2 reads SASEGT. Trimming took off 6 bases at V and 1 base at J, with 7 bases between the two ends. DNA for the CDR3: TGTGCCAGCAGAGGTGGGTCTGGGGCCAACGTCCTGACTTTC. Amino acids: CASRGGSGANVLTF.

The chain links TRBV11-3 to TRBJ2-2; TRBD2 matches at 8 bases. Looked up from germline, CDR1 is SGHNT and CDR2 is YENEEA. J gave up 2 bases and V 5 bases, and 7 bases lay outside the gene matches. This CDR3 region has 16 residues. The DNA of the CDR3 is TGTGCCAGCAGCCCTCGGACTAGCAGAAACACCGGGGAGCTGTTTTTT. It codes for CASSPRTSRNTGELFF.

The chain joins TRBV5-6 to TRBJ1-6; D possibly corresponds to TRBD1 (5 bases). The CDR3 totals 14 residues. Germline V lookup: CDR1 SGHDT, CDR2 YYEEEE. V shed 2 bases and J shed 8 bases, with 11 bases lying between them. The CDR3 is CASSLSRGYSPLHF. CDR3 nucleotides: TGTGCCAGCAGCTTATCCCGGGGGTATTCACCCCTCCACTTT.

The CDR3 spells CASRSTGTGSEKLFF. CDR3 coding DNA: TGTGCCAGCAGGTCTACCGGGACAGGGAGTGAAAAACTGTTTTTT. V gene TRBV5-4 combines with J gene TRBJ1-4; 9 bases are shared with TRBD1. Unmatched junction bases numbered 9, after V lost 5 bases and J lost 7 bases. CDR3 length equals 15 residues. From germline, CDR1 is SGHNT and CDR2 YYREEE (reference sequence).

This clone was observed once. The chain is built from TRBV5-1 and TRBJ2-5; TRBD2 matches at 10 bases. The length of the CDR3 is 15 residues. Germline CDR1 is SGHRS and CDR2 is YFSETQ. With 4 bases clipped from V and 5 bases from J, the junction kept 8 bases outside the gene matches. CDR3 in DNA: TGCGCCAGCAGCGGTCAGCGGGGGGGCTCGGAGACCCAGTACTTC. Its translation: CASSGQRGGSETQYF. Combining the CDR3 with reference TRBV5-1 and TRBJ2-5 gives the whole variable domain KAGVTQTPRYLIKTRGQQVTLSCSPISGHRSVSWYQQTPGQGLQFLFEYFSETQRNKGNFPGRFSGRQFSNSRSEMNVSTLELGDSALYLCASSGQRGGSETQYFGPGTRLLVL.

The chain uses TRBV5-5 and TRBJ2-3; tentatively, D is TRBD2 (5 bases). The CDR3 is 13 amino acids. V lost 0 bases to trimming and J lost 5 bases, with 7 bases between them. The germline V gene has CDR1 SGHKS and CDR2 YYEKEE (reference sequence). In nucleotides, the CDR3 is TGTGCCAGCAGCTTGGCCGGGGAAGATACGCAGTATTTT. It yields the protein CASSLAGEDTQYF. The full variable domain, completed using reference TRBV5-5 and TRBJ2-3, is DAGVTQSPTHLIKTRGQQVTLRCSPISGHKSVSWYQQVLGQGPQFIFQYYEKEERGRGNFPDRFSARQFPNYSSELNVNALLLGDSALYLCASSLAGEDTQYFGPGTRLTVL.